This is a list of T cell receptor beta chains from one sample in a study of beta chain features in type 1 diabetes. Data came from immunoSEQ multiplex PCR; TCRdb stores just in-frame clones and leaves some out. The sample shows 450,000 to 550,000 clones, 30% of them seen only once. The sequenced sample consisted of naive CD4+ T cells from blood. These receptors were obtained from a man between 18 and 29 years old in good health. Both conserved end residues are part of each CDR3. The order of the fields is J gene, V gene, CDR3 protein.

>TRBJ2-2|TRBV7-8
CASRAARGLTGELFF
>TRBJ1-2|TRBV6-1
CASSEAGSGYTF
>TRBJ2-7|TRBV5-1
CASSLVGTYEQYF
>TRBJ2-5|TRBV29-1
CSVEIRTGFETQYF
>TRBJ2-5|TRBV7-8
CASSFGQTGETQYF
>TRBJ2-1|TRBV19
CASSIESSSYNEQFF
>TRBJ2-1|TRBV7-9
CASSFRTRKSSYNEQFF
>TRBJ2-7|TRBV19
CASSLRTSGSMEQYF
>TRBJ2-6|TRBV13
CASSSGTPPSGANVLTF
>TRBJ1-1|TRBV29-1
CSVVEWGTEAFF
>TRBJ2-1|TRBV29-1
CSVDGDNEQFF
>TRBJ2-3|TRBV29-1
CSVEDRNLLGDTQYF
>TRBJ1-2|TRBV19
CASSGQGFYGYTF
>TRBJ2-5|TRBV11-2
CASSLEGLTQYF
>TRBJ2-5|TRBV15
CATSSSPGLAGGLETQYF
>TRBJ2-3|TRBV7-9
CASSLAATGLIDTQYF
>TRBJ2-3|TRBV2
CASRRLAEADTQYF
>TRBJ2-5|TRBV29-1
CSVEYPTSQETQYF
>TRBJ2-3|TRBV28
CASSLAGGPREDTQYF
>TRBJ2-5|TRBV30
CAWSPGTSGFQETQYF
>TRBJ2-1|TRBV7-9
CASRPPTANEQFF
>TRBJ2-7|TRBV7-2
CASSLFTGGADEQYF
>TRBJ2-4|TRBV4-3
CASSQEYTGILGNIQYF
>TRBJ2-1|TRBV29-1
CSVEDLGGSAYNEQFF
>TRBJ2-5|TRBV30
CAWSDGTGRKTQYF
>TRBJ2-2|TRBV30
CAWSPPRGAGELFF
>TRBJ2-5|TRBV29-1
CSVASLAGVETQYF
>TRBJ2-7|TRBV7-3
CASRRTSGPYEQYF
>TRBJ2-5|TRBV25-1
CASSEYAVYQETQYF
>TRBJ1-1|TRBV7-8
CASSSDRGLWAEAFF
>TRBJ1-2|TRBV9
CASSVAVLTDYGYTF
>TRBJ1-4|TRBV11-2
CASSGPVGANEKLFF
>TRBJ2-2|TRBV28
CASSLSPSGELFF
>TRBJ1-4|TRBV30
CAWRGGEKLFF
>TRBJ2-7|TRBV5-1
CASRQLDSSYEQYF
>TRBJ2-2|TRBV6-5
CASRGTGELFF
>TRBJ2-5|TRBV14
CASSQVGGETQYF
>TRBJ1-1|TRBV29-1
CSVEDLSQNTEAFF
>TRBJ2-3|TRBV29-1
CSVMASTDTQYF
>TRBJ2-7|TRBV28
CASISPTYEQYF
>TRBJ2-1|TRBV27
CASSPLGVEQFF
>TRBJ2-7|TRBV30
CAWGEFTGTSDSYEQYF
>TRBJ2-7|TRBV29-1
CSVVEGRAYEQYF
>TRBJ2-7|TRBV7-2
CASSSQTASYEQYF
>TRBJ1-1|TRBV29-1
CSVLWTGGNTEAFF
>TRBJ2-1|TRBV5-1
CASRTNSGNSYNEQFF
>TRBJ2-1|TRBV29-1
CSVGLSSYNEQFF
>TRBJ2-3|TRBV4-2
CASSQDSAGVSIGTDTQYF
>TRBJ1-3|TRBV6-5
CASSRGQSTGNTIYF
>TRBJ2-6|TRBV6-5
CASSYAGATGANVLTF